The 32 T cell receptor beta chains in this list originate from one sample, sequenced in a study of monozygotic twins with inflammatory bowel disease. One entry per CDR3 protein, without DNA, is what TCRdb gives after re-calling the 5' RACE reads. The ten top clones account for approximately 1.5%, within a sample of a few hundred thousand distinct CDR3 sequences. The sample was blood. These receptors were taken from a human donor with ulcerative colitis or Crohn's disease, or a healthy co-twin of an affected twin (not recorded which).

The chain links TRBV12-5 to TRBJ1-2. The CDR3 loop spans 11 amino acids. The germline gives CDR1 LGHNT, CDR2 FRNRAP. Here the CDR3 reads CASEGDYGYTF.

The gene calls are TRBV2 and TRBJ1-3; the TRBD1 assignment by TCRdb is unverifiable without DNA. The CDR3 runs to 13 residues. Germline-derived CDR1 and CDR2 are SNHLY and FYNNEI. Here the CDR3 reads CASTTGLGNTIYF. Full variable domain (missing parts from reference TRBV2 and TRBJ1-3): EPEVTQTPSHQVTQMGQEVILRCVPISNHLYFYWYRQILGQKVEFLVSFYNNEISEKSEIFDDQFSVERPDGSNFTLKIRSTKLEDSAMYFCASTTGLGNTIYFGEGSWLTVV.

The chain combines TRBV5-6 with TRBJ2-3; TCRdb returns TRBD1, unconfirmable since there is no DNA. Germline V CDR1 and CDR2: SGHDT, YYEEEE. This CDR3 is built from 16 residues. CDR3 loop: CASSQTPVRPTDTQYF.

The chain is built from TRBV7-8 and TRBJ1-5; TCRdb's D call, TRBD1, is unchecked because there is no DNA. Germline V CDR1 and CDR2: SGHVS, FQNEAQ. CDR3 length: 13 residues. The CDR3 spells CASSYRAGQPQHF.

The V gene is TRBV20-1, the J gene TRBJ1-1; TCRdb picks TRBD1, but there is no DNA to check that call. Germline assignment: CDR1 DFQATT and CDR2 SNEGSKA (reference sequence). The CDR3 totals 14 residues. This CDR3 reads CSARDEQGIPEAFF.

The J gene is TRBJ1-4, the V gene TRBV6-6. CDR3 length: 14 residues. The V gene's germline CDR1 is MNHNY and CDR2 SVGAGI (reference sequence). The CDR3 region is CASSYGRMNEKLFF.

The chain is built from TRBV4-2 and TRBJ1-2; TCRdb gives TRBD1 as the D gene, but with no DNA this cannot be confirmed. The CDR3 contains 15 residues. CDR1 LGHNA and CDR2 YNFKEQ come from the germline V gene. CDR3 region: CASSQASGTGVGYTF.

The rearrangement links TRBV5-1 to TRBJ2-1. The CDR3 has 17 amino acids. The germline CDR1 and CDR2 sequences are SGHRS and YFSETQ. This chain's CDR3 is CASSLEGLGSSYNEQFF.

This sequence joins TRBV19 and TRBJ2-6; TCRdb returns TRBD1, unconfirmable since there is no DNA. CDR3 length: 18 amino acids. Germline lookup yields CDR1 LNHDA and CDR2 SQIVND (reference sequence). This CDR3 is CASSSSRDRVSGANVLTF.

CDR3 in amino acids: CASSQAGTVYSNQPQHF. The chain carries TRBV16 and TRBJ1-5; TCRdb reports TRBD1, a call that lacks DNA to check it against. The CDR3 extends over 17 amino acids. Germline CDR1 reads KGHSY; CDR2 reads FQNENV.

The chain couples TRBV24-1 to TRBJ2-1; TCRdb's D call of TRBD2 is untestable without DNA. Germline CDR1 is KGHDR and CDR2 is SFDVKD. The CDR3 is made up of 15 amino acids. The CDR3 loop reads CATSDFSGNYNEQFF.

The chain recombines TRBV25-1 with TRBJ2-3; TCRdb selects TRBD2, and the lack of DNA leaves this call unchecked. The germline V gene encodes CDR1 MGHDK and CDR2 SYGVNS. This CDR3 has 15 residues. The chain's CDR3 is CASSEWLAGGDTQYF.

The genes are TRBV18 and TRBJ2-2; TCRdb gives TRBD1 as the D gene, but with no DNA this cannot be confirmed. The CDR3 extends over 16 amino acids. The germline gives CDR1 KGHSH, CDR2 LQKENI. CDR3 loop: CASSPPGQGGTGELFF.

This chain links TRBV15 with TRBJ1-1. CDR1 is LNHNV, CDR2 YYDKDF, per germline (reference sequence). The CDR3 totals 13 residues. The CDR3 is CATSRAYSTEAFF. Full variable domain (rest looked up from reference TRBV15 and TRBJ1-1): DAMVIQNPRYQVTQFGKPVTLSCSQTLNHNVMYWYQQKSSQAPKLLFHYYDKDFNNEADTPDNFQSRRPNTSFCFLDIRSPGLGDTAMYLCATSRAYSTEAFFGQGTRLTVV.

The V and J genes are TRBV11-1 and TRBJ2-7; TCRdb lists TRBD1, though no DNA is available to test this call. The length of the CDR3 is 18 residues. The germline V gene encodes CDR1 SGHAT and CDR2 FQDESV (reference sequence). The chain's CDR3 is CASSFVWDRGLSYYEQYF.

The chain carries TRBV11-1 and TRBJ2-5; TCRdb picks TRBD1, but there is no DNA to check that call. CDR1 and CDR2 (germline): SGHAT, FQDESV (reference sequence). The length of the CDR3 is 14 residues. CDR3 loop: CASTSPIDRETQYF.

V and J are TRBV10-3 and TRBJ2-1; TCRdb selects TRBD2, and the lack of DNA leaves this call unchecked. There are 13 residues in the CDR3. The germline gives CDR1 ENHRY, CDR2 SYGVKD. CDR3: CATGGSGENEQFF.

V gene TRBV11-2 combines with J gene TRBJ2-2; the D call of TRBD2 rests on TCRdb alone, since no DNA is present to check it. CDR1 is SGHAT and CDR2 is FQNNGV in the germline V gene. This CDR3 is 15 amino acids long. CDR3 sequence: CASSRAGSNTGELFF.

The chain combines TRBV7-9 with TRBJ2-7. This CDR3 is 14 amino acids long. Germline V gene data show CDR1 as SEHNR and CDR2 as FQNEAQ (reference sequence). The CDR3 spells CASSLSGNSYEQYF.

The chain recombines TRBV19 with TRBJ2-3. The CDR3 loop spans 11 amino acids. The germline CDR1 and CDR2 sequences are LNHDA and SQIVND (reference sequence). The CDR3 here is CASGTQTRQYF.

CDR3: CASSLAGTRAKNIQYF. V usage is TRBV7-8 and J usage is TRBJ2-4; TCRdb gives TRBD1 as the D gene, but with no DNA this cannot be confirmed. Germline-derived CDR1 and CDR2 are SGHVS and FQNEAQ. This CDR3 is built from 16 residues. The whole variable domain, filled in from reference TRBV7-8 and TRBJ2-4, reads GAGVSQSPRYKVAKRGQDVALRCDPISGHVSLFWYQQALGQGPEFLTYFQNEAQLDKSGLPSDRFFAERPEGSVSTLKIQRTQQEDSAVYLCASSLAGTRAKNIQYFGAGTRLSVL.

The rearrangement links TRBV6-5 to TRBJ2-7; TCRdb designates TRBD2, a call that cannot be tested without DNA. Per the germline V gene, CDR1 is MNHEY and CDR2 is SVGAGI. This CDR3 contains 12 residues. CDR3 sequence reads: CASRSSGYEQYF.

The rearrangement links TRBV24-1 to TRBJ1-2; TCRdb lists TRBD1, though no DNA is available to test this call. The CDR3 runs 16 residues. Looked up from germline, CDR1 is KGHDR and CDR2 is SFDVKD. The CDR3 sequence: CATSDLATDRHYGYTF.

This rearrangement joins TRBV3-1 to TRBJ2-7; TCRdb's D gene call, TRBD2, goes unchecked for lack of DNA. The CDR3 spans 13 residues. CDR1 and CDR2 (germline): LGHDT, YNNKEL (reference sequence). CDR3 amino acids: CASSPGLPLEQYF.

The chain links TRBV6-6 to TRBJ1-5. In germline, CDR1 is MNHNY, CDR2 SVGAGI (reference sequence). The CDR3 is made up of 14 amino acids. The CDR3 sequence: CASTERGGWEPQHF.

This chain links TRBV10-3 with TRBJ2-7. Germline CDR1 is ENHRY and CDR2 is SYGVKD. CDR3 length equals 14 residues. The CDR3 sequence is CAISESAGSYEQYF.

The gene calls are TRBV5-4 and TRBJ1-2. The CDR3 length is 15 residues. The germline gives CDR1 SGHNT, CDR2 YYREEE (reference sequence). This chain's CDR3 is CASSSDGLVGYGYTF.

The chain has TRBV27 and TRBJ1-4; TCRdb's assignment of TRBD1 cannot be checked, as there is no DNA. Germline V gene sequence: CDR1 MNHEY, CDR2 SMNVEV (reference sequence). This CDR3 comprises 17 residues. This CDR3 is CASSLSPLDATNEKLFF.

The chain's CDR3 is CASSEARGRSRTGELFF. V gene TRBV2 combines with J gene TRBJ2-2; TCRdb's D call, TRBD1, is unchecked because there is no DNA. CDR3 length equals 17 residues. CDR1 is SNHLY and CDR2 is FYNNEI in the germline V gene.

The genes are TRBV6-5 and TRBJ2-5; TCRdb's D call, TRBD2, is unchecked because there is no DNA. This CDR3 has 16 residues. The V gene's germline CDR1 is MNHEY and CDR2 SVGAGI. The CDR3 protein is CASSSTSGGSQETQYF.

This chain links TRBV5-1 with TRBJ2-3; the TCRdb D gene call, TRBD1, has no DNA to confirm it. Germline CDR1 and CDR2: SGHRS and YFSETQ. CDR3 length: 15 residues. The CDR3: CASRTAGTGTDTQYF.

Here the CDR3 reads CSARPGLAYREQYF. The V gene is TRBV20-1, the J gene TRBJ2-7; TCRdb lists TRBD2, though no DNA is available to test this call. This CDR3 is 14 amino acids long. Looked up from germline, CDR1 is DFQATT and CDR2 is SNEGSKA (reference sequence).